The sample holds many counts of the clone carrying this T cell receptor (beta chain). Its antigen is not known. This sample's time point: newly diagnosed GD, antithyroid drugs for less than 3 months. With RNA extracted from PBMCs as input, the TCR library was made. Collection of peripheral blood (roughly 9.7 milliliters) was done using EDTA tubes. Per the germline V gene, CDR1 is MNHNS and CDR2 is SASEGT. Trimming removed 4 bases from V and 4 bases from J, with 8 bases in between. The length of the CDR3 is 14 residues. The sample comes from a study of regulatory T cells in long-lasting Graves disease. TCR beta libraries were built with iRepertoire HTBI primers and Arm-PCR of CDR3 regions. TCRdb reanalysed the multiplex PCR reads using MiXCR and keeps one entry per CDR3 protein. The sample yields about 530,000 distinct CDR3 sequences, roughly 16% seen once. Study-wide points: The study found persistent patients shared more public clonotypes (roughly 2,600) than new patients (approximately 870).

A further study also used this sample, focusing on T cells in Graves' hyperthyroidism and ophthalmopathy. Turning to that study: HTBI primers were employed in a first-round RT-PCR of the TCR CDR3.

The genes are TRBV6-1 and TRBJ2-6, with D tentatively TRBD2 (5 bases). This clonotype was sampled from a woman aged 35-65 years with Graves disease. The sample here was peripheral blood mononuclear cells (PBMCs), taken at new diagnosis, from a patient treated with antithyroid drugs. CDR3: CASSGGPGANVLTF. In nucleotides, the CDR3 is TGTGCCAGCAGTGGAGGGCCCGGGGCCAACGTCCTGACTTTC.